Shown below are 3 T cell receptor beta chains from a single sample sequenced in a study of blood T cells in healthy people across ages. A second PCR of about 6 to 12 cycles used a sample-barcoded 5' primer and a J-beta primer mix. In TCRdb, the 5' RACE reads were re-called with MiXCR into one record per CDR3 protein. The sample lists 1.6 million or so distinct CDR3 sequences, about 31% seen once, with roughly 10% in the top ten. Input material: blood. These receptors were obtained from a woman aged 30 to 39 in good health.

The genes are TRBV4-1 and TRBJ2-7, with D possibly being TRBD2 (5 bases). The CDR3 loop spans 16 amino acids. Trimming stripped 4 bases from V and 2 bases from J, with 18 bases between. CDR1 is MGHRA, CDR2 YSYEKL, per germline. CDR3 protein: CASSRAASSRPYEQYF. The DNA for the CDR3 is TGCGCCAGCAGCCGAGCGGCCAGCTCCCGACCCTACGAGCAGTACTTC.

V usage is TRBV4-1 and J usage is TRBJ2-1, with TRBD2 matching over 12 bases. Trimming cost V 0 bases and J 2 bases; bases outside gene matches: 5. The CDR3 has 18 residues. CDR1 MGHRA and CDR2 YSYEKL come from the germline V gene. The CDR3 protein is CASSQDEASGRAYNEQFF. CDR3 DNA sequence: TGCGCCAGCAGCCAAGATGAGGCTAGCGGGAGGGCCTACAATGAGCAGTTCTTC.

This clonotype was found a few times. The rearrangement links TRBV12-3 or TRBV12-4 to TRBJ2-2, with 10 bases aligning to TRBD2. V lost 8 bases and J lost 5; bases outside the gene matches: 5. The CDR3 is 14 amino acids. The CDR3 reads CASRSGGDTGELFF. The CDR3, as DNA: TGTGCCAGCCGGAGCGGGGGGGATACCGGGGAGCTGTTTTTT.